This TCR beta chain is from a study of cytomegalovirus exposure and HLA in healthy donors. Using immunoSEQ multiplex PCR, the repertoire was profiled, and TCRdb retains in-frame clones only, with some absent. The table records about 98,000 clones, roughly 90% of them present only once. The donors formed part of the roughly 110-subject validation cohort, distinct from the roughly 640-subject first cohort. About this clone: Its antigen is as yet unknown.

The CDR3 is 14 amino acids. V was pared by 5 bases and J by 0 bases, with 10 bases between. Germline CDR1 reads MNHEY; CDR2 reads SMNVEV (reference sequence). Findings and limits, study-wide: A few CMV-associated chains were confirmed in vitro to be specific for CMV antigens. Most observed TCR sequences were rare, whereas some public TCRs were detected in many donors. Altogether, 150 to 200 TCR beta chains were recorded as cytomegalovirus-associated.

The sequenced sample was PBMCs. The sequence derives from a man aged 18 to 35 in good health and CMV-seropositive. This chain links TRBV27 with TRBJ1-2; no clear D gene. CDR3 DNA sequence: TGTGCCAGCAGTGCGTTTTCGGCTAACTATGGCTACACCTTC. Residues: CASSAFSANYGYTF.